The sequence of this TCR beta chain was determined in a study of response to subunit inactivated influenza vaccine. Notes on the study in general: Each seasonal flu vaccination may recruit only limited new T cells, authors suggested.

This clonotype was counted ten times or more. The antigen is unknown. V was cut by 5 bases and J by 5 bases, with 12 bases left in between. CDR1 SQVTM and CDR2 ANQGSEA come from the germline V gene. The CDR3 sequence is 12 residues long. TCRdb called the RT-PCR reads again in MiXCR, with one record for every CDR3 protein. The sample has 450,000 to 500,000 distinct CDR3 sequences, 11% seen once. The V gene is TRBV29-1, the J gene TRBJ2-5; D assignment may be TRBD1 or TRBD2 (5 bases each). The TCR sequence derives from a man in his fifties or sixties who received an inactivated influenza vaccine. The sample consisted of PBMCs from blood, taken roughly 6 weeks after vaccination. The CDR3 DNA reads TGCAGCGTTTTGGATTGGGGGGAGACCCAGTACTTC. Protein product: CSVLDWGETQYF. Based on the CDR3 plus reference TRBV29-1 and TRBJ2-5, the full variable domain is SAVISQKPSRDICQRGTSLTIQCQVDSQVTMMFWYRQQPGQSLTLIATANQGSEATYESGFVIDKFPISRPNLTFSTLTVSNMSPEDSSIYLCSVLDWGETQYFGPGTRLLVL.